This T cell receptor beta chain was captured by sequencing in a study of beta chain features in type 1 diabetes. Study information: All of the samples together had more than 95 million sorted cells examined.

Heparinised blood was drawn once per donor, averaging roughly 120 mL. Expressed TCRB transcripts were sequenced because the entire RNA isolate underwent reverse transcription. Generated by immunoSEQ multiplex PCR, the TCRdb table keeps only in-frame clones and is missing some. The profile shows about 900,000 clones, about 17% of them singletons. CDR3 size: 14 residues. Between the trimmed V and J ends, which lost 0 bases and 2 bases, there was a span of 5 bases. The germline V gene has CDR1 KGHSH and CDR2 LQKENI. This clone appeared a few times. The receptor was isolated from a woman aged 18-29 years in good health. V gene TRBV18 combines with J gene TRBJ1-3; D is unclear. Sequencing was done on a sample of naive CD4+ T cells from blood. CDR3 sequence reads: CASSPPGTGNTIYF. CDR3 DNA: TGTGCCAGCTCACCACCAGGGACTGGAAACACCATATATTTT.